These T cell receptor beta chains were read from a single sample in a study of cytomegalovirus exposure and HLA in healthy donors. Here immunoSEQ multiplex PCR was the method, and the copy in TCRdb shows in-frame clones only, minus some. The sample includes about 160,000 clones, roughly 80% of them seen just once. The sample consisted of PBMCs. The receptors originated from a man aged 40-50 years in good health and CMV-seronegative. Both conserved end residues are part of each CDR3. The D gene is left open where the match is weak.

j_call | d_call | v_call | cdr3_nt | cdr3_aa
TRBJ1-2 | - | TRBV5-1 | TGCGCCAGCAGCTTGGGTGACAATAACTATGGCTACACCTTC | CASSLGDNNYGYTF
TRBJ2-5 | TRBD2 | TRBV7-8 | TGTGCCAGCAGACACACTAGCGGGGGACGACAAGAGACCCAGTACTTC | CASRHTSGGRQETQYF
TRBJ2-7 | TRBD1 | TRBV5-4 | TGTGCCAGCAGTACCGGGACAGGGGGCTACGAGCAGTACTTC | CASSTGTGGYEQYF
TRBJ1-5 | - | TRBV4-1 | TGCGCCAGCAGCCAAGAGCCCGGTCAGCCCCAGCATTTT | CASSQEPGQPQHF
TRBJ1-4 | TRBD1 | TRBV28 | TGTGCCAGCAGTTTATTGGGCAGGGGGCAAGGAAAACTGTTTTTT | CASSLLGRGQGKLFF
TRBJ2-2 | TRBD1 | TRBV7-7 | TGTGCTAGCAGCCAGGACAGGGGGCACACCGGGGAGCTGTTTTTT | CASSQDRGHTGELFF
TRBJ2-3 | - | TRBV6-6 | TGTGCCAGCAGTTATTCTAGTGGCGGGGGCCCAGATACGCAGTATTTT | CASSYSSGGGPDTQYF
TRBJ2-7 | - | TRBV28 | TGTGCCAGCAGTACGTCTTCAGGGGCCAGGTACGAGCAGTACTTC | CASSTSSGARYEQYF
TRBJ2-7 | TRBD2 | TRBV9 | TGTGCCAGCAGCCTTGGGACTAGCGGTTCCTACGAGCAGTACTTC | CASSLGTSGSYEQYF
TRBJ2-5 | TRBD2 | TRBV11-3 | TGTGCCAGCAGCTTAGCGGCTAGCGGGGGGCGGGAGACCCAGTACTTC | CASSLAASGGRETQYF
TRBJ1-1 | - | TRBV6-1 | TGTGCCAGCAGTAATCAACTACACTGTGAAGCTTTCTTT | CASSNQLHCEAFF